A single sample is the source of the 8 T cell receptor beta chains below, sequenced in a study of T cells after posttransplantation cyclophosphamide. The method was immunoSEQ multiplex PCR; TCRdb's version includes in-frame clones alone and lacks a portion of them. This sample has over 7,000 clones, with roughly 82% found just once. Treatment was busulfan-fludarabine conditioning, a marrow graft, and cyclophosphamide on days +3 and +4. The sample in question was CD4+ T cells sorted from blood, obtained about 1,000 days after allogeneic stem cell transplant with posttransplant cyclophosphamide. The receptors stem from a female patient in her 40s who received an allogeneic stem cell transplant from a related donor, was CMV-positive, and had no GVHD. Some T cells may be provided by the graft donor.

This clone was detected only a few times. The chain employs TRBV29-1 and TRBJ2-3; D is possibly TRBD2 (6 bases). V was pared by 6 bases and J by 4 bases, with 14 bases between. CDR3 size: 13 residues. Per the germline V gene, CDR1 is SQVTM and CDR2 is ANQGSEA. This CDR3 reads CSVETRRADTQYF. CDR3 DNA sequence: TGCAGCGTGGAGACTAGGCGGGCAGATACGCAGTATTTT.

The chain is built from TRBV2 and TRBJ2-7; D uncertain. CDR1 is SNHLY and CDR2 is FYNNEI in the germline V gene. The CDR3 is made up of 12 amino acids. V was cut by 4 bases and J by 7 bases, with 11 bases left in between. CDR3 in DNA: TGTGCCAGCAGTGTTCCCAACCGGGAGCAGTACTTC. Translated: CASSVPNREQYF.

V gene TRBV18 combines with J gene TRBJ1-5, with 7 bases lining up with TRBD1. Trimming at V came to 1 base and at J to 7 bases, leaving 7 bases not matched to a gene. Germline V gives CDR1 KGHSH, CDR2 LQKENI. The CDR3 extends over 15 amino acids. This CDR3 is CASSPQGAGEQPQHF. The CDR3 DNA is TGTGCCAGCTCACCACAGGGGGCAGGTGAGCAGCCCCAGCATTTT.

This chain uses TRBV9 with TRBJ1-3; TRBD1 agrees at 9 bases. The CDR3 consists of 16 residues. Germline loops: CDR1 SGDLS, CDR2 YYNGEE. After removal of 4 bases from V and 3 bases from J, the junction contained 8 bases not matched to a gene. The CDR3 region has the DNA TGTGCCAGCAGCTCTCGGACAGGGGTCTATGGAAACACCATATATTTT. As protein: CASSSRTGVYGNTIYF.

This chain's CDR3 is CASSHPAGYSSPQQRDTQYF. The CDR3, as DNA: TGCGCCAGCAGCCACCCGGCGGGCTACTCTTCCCCACAACAACGGGATACGCAGTATTTT. The gene calls are TRBV4-1 and TRBJ2-3; D is possibly TRBD2 (5 bases). Trimming removed 3 bases from V and 6 bases from J, with 31 bases in between. The germline V gene has CDR1 MGHRA and CDR2 YSYEKL. The CDR3 is made up of 20 amino acids.

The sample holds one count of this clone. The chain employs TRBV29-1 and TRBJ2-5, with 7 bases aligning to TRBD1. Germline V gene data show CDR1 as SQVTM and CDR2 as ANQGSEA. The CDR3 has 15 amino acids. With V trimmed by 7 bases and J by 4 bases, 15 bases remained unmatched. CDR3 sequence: CSGGSPTGLSETQYF. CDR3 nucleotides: TGCAGCGGGGGGAGTCCGACAGGGTTATCAGAGACCCAGTACTTC.

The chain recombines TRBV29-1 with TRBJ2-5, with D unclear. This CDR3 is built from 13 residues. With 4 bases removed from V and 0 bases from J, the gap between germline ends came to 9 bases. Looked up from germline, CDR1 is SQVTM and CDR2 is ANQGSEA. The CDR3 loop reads CSVANSYQETQYF. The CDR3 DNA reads TGCAGCGTTGCCAATAGCTACCAAGAGACCCAGTACTTC.

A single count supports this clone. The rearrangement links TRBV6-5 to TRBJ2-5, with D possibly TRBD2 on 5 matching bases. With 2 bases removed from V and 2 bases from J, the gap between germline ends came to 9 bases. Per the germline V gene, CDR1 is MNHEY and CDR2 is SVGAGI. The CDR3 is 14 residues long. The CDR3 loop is CASSYHGVQETQYF. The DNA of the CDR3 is TGTGCCAGCAGTTACCACGGGGTTCAAGAGACCCAGTACTTC.